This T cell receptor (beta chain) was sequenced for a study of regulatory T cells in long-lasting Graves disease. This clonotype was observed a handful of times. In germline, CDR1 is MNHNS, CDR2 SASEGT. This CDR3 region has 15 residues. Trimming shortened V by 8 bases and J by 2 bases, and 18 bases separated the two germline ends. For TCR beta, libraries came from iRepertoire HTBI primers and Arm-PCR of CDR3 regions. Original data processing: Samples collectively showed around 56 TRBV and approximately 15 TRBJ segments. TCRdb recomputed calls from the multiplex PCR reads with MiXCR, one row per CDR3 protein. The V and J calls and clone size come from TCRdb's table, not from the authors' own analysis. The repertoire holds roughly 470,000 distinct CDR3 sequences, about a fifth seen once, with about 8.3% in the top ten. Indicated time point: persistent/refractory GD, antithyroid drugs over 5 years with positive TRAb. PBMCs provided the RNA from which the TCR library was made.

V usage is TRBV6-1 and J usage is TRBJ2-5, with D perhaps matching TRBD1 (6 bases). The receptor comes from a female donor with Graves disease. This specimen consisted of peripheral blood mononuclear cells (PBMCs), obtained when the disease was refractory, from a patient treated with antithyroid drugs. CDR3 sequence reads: CASADGQGSQETQYF. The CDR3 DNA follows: TGTGCCAGCGCCGACGGTCAGGGGTCACAAGAGACCCAGTACTTC.